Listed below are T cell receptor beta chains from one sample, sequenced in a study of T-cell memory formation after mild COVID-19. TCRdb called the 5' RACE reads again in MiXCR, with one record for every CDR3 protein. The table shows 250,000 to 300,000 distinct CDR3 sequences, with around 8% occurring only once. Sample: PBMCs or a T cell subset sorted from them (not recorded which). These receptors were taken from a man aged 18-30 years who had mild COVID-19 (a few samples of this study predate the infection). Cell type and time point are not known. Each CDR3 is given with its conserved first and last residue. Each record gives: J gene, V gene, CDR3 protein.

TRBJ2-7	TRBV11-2	CASSFQVYEQYF
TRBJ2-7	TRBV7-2	CASSLRPRPNENEQYF
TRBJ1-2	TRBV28	CASSFQGRNYGYTF
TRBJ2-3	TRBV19	CASSIGVAQYF
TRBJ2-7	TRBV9	CASSVETGGEQYF
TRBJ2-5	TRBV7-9	CASSHGTTSGETQYF
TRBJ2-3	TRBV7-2	CASSLRPAKTTDTQYF
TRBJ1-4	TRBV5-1	CASSQGQGGEKLFF
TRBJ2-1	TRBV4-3	CASSQEFISYNEQFF
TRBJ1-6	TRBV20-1	CSADRDINSPLHF
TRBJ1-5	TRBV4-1	CASSRGPYPGPQHF
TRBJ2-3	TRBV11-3	CASSFPPGYTQYF
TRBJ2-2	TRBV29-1	CSVGRGTGELFF
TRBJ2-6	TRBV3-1	CASSQDHGTGGGTGANVLTF
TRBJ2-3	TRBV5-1	CASSLADLSADTQYF
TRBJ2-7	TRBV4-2	CAPGRGPRASGGGRYCEQYF
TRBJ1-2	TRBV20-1	CSAPGQGDGYTF
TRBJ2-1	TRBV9	CASSLTGGPFNEQFF
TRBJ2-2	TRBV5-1	CASSLLISRGTGELFF
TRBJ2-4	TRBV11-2	CASSSNTGQGPIQYF
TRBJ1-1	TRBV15	CATSSRYASAFF
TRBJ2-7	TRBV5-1	CASSRSGTSGTSYEQYF
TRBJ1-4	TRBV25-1	CASAVGPNTEKLFF
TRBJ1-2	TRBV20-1	CSALGGGNYGYTF
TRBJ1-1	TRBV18	CASLRMNTEAFF
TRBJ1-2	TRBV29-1	CSVDDRNYGYTF